This TCR beta chain originates from a study of cytomegalovirus exposure and HLA in healthy donors. This PCR relied on a set of 60 Vbeta primers and 13 Jbeta primers. The table came from immunoSEQ multiplex PCR; TCRdb's copy has only in-frame clones and leaves some out. Among about 150,000 clones listed, about four fifths were seen once. This CDR3 is 11 amino acids long. Germline V gives CDR1 MDHEN, CDR2 SYDVKM. V was trimmed by 5 bases and J by 7 bases, leaving 9 bases between them. The receptor was isolated from a man aged 30-40 years in good health and CMV-seropositive. Sequences were obtained from PBMCs. The chain has TRBV28 and TRBJ2-7, with D perhaps TRBD2 (6 bases). CDR3 in amino acids: CASSGTREQYF. The CDR3 DNA sequence: TGTGCCAGCAGTGGGACTCGGGAGCAGTACTTC.